This is a list of T cell receptor beta chains from one sample in a study of T-cell memory formation after mild COVID-19. TCRdb recomputed calls from the 5' RACE reads with MiXCR, one row per CDR3 protein. The data show more than 75,000 distinct CDR3 sequences, around 27% seen once. Input material: PBMCs or a T cell subset sorted from them (not recorded which). These receptors were taken from a man aged 18-30 years who had mild COVID-19 (a few samples of this study predate the infection). Cell type and time point are not known. The CDR3 runs from the conserved cysteine through the conserved F or W. D genes are given only for firm matches. Size is omitted from some rows. Given values are once, few, many or a class for expanded clones.

d_call: .; clone_size: .; j_call: TRBJ2-7; v_call: TRBV4-3; cdr3_nt: TGCGCCAGCAGCCAAGGTCAGAATTCCTACGAGCAGTACTTC; cdr3_aa: CASSQGQNSYEQYF
d_call: .; clone_size: .; j_call: TRBJ2-5; v_call: TRBV5-1; cdr3_nt: TGCGCCAGCCGAGAGCGCCAAGAGACCCAGTACTTC; cdr3_aa: CASRERQETQYF
d_call: .; clone_size: .; j_call: TRBJ1-2; v_call: TRBV27; cdr3_nt: TGTGCCAGCAGTTTATACCGGGACACTGGCTACACCTTC; cdr3_aa: CASSLYRDTGYTF
d_call: TRBD2; clone_size: .; j_call: TRBJ2-3; v_call: TRBV12-3/TRBV12-4; cdr3_nt: TGTGCCAGCAGTTCAGCGGGGGGCCCGACAGATACGCAGTATTTT; cdr3_aa: CASSSAGGPTDTQYF
d_call: .; clone_size: .; j_call: TRBJ2-4; v_call: TRBV2; cdr3_nt: TGTGCCAGCAGATGGGAAGGAAACATTCAGTACTTC; cdr3_aa: CASRWEGNIQYF
d_call: TRBD1; clone_size: few; j_call: TRBJ2-4; v_call: TRBV6-2/TRBV6-3; cdr3_nt: TGTGCCAGCAGTTCCTACCGGGACAGGGTCGAAAACATTCAGTACTTC; cdr3_aa: CASSSYRDRVENIQYF
d_call: .; clone_size: many; j_call: TRBJ2-7; v_call: TRBV4-3; cdr3_nt: TGCGCCAGCAGCCAAGATCGGAGTGGGGGATCGGGGTACGAGCAGTACTTC; cdr3_aa: CASSQDRSGGSGYEQYF
d_call: .; clone_size: .; j_call: TRBJ1-1; v_call: TRBV4-1; cdr3_nt: TGCGCCAGCAGCCAAGAACCCGGGAACACTGAAGCTTTCTTT; cdr3_aa: CASSQEPGNTEAFF
d_call: .; clone_size: .; j_call: TRBJ2-2; v_call: TRBV4-3; cdr3_nt: TGCGCCAGCTTCCCCCTCGGGCCCCTGGGAGGAACCGGGGAGCTGTTTTTT; cdr3_aa: CASFPLGPLGGTGELFF
d_call: .; clone_size: .; j_call: TRBJ1-1; v_call: TRBV4-1; cdr3_nt: TGCGCCAGCAGCCCACGACTCCTTGCTATGAACACTGAAGCTTTCTTT; cdr3_aa: CASSPRLLAMNTEAFF
d_call: .; clone_size: .; j_call: TRBJ2-6; v_call: TRBV12-3/TRBV12-4; cdr3_nt: TGTGCCACCGCAACCCCCTCCTCTGGGGCCAACGTCCTGACTTTC; cdr3_aa: CATATPSSGANVLTF
d_call: .; clone_size: .; j_call: TRBJ2-3; v_call: TRBV5-4; cdr3_nt: TGTGCCAGCAGCTTGTGGGACACTGCGGATACGCAGTATTTT; cdr3_aa: CASSLWDTADTQYF
d_call: TRBD1; clone_size: few; j_call: TRBJ2-7; v_call: TRBV7-9; cdr3_nt: TGTGCCAGCAGCAACCGGGACAGGGGCGAGCAGTACTTC; cdr3_aa: CASSNRDRGEQYF
d_call: .; clone_size: .; j_call: TRBJ2-6; v_call: TRBV14; cdr3_nt: TGTGCCAGCAGCCAAGTTGGCTCTGGGGCCAACGTCCTGACTTTC; cdr3_aa: CASSQVGSGANVLTF
d_call: .; clone_size: few; j_call: TRBJ1-2; v_call: TRBV29-1; cdr3_nt: TGCAGCGTTGAAGGGACAGTCTATGGCTACACCTTC; cdr3_aa: CSVEGTVYGYTF
d_call: .; clone_size: .; j_call: TRBJ2-5; v_call: TRBV14; cdr3_nt: TGTGCCAGCAGCCAAGTAACGGGGGCTGGAGAGACCCAGTACTTC; cdr3_aa: CASSQVTGAGETQYF
d_call: .; clone_size: .; j_call: TRBJ2-3; v_call: TRBV7-2; cdr3_nt: TGTGCCAGCAGCTTTTCCACTGGGGCGAAAAGCACAGATACGCAGTATTTT; cdr3_aa: CASSFSTGAKSTDTQYF
d_call: .; clone_size: .; j_call: TRBJ2-7; v_call: TRBV27; cdr3_nt: TGTGCCAGCAGTTTAGTCGCGGAGGCCTACGAGCAGTACTTC; cdr3_aa: CASSLVAEAYEQYF
d_call: .; clone_size: .; j_call: TRBJ2-1; v_call: TRBV4-1; cdr3_nt: TGCGCCAGCAGCCAAGTCTCCCTTTCCAATGAGCAGTTCTTC; cdr3_aa: CASSQVSLSNEQFF
d_call: .; clone_size: .; j_call: TRBJ1-2; v_call: TRBV4-2; cdr3_nt: TGTGCCAGCAGCCAAGAGGGGACCGGCGGGGATGGCTACACCTTC; cdr3_aa: CASSQEGTGGDGYTF
d_call: .; clone_size: .; j_call: TRBJ2-4; v_call: TRBV12-3/TRBV12-4; cdr3_nt: TGTGCCAGCAGTTTAGTTGGTGACATTCAGTACTTC; cdr3_aa: CASSLVGDIQYF
d_call: .; clone_size: .; j_call: TRBJ2-7; v_call: TRBV9; cdr3_nt: TGTGCCAGCAGCGTAGGGGGACTGGGCGAGCAGTACTTC; cdr3_aa: CASSVGGLGEQYF
d_call: .; clone_size: .; j_call: TRBJ2-3; v_call: TRBV4-3; cdr3_nt: TGCGCCAGCAGCCAAGTATTCGCGGGACGCCGCGATACGCAGTATTTT; cdr3_aa: CASSQVFAGRRDTQYF
d_call: .; clone_size: few; j_call: TRBJ2-2; v_call: TRBV6-6; cdr3_nt: TGTGCCAGCAGTTCGTTAGGGTCCGGGGAGCTGTTTTTT; cdr3_aa: CASSSLGSGELFF
d_call: TRBD2; clone_size: .; j_call: TRBJ2-3; v_call: TRBV15; cdr3_nt: TGTGCCACCAGCAGAGATCTACTAGCGGGGGGGGAAGATACGCAGTATTTT; cdr3_aa: CATSRDLLAGGEDTQYF
d_call: TRBD2; clone_size: few; j_call: TRBJ2-1; v_call: TRBV7-9; cdr3_nt: TGTGCCAGCAGCTTAGTAATAGCGGGGGTGTACAATGAGCAGTTCTTC; cdr3_aa: CASSLVIAGVYNEQFF
d_call: .; clone_size: few; j_call: TRBJ1-6; v_call: TRBV12-3/TRBV12-4; cdr3_nt: TGTGCCAGCAGTTTAGGGGCCCTAAATTCACCCCTCCACTTT; cdr3_aa: CASSLGALNSPLHF
d_call: .; clone_size: .; j_call: TRBJ2-3; v_call: TRBV19; cdr3_nt: TGTGCCAGTAGTGAGTTACGCACAGATACGCAGTATTTT; cdr3_aa: CASSELRTDTQYF
d_call: .; clone_size: .; j_call: TRBJ1-1; v_call: TRBV29-1; cdr3_nt: TGCAGCGTTGAAGGTACTGAAGCTTTCTTT; cdr3_aa: CSVEGTEAFF
d_call: .; clone_size: .; j_call: TRBJ2-3; v_call: TRBV6-5; cdr3_nt: TGTGCCAGCAGTTACGATTCCACAGATACGCAGTATTTT; cdr3_aa: CASSYDSTDTQYF
d_call: TRBD1; clone_size: .; j_call: TRBJ1-4; v_call: TRBV5-5; cdr3_nt: TGTGCCAGCAGCCAATATAAAATAGGACAGGGCAATGAAAAACTGTTTTTT; cdr3_aa: CASSQYKIGQGNEKLFF
d_call: .; clone_size: many; j_call: TRBJ2-3; v_call: TRBV12-3/TRBV12-4; cdr3_nt: TGTGCCAGCAGCCAGTCCATGGATACGCAGTATTTT; cdr3_aa: CASSQSMDTQYF
d_call: TRBD1; clone_size: .; j_call: TRBJ2-7; v_call: TRBV4-2; cdr3_nt: TGTGCCAGCAGCCAGGCGGGGACAGGGGAGGTTTGGTACGAGCAGTACTTC; cdr3_aa: CASSQAGTGEVWYEQYF
d_call: .; clone_size: few; j_call: TRBJ1-4; v_call: TRBV11-2; cdr3_nt: TGTGCCAGCAGCCCGAACAGGGTCGGCGAAAAACTGTTTTTT; cdr3_aa: CASSPNRVGEKLFF
d_call: .; clone_size: few; j_call: TRBJ2-5; v_call: TRBV10-3; cdr3_nt: TGTGCCATCAGTGACGCGGATAGCCAAGAGACCCAGTACTTC; cdr3_aa: CAISDADSQETQYF
d_call: TRBD2; clone_size: .; j_call: TRBJ2-7; v_call: TRBV29-1; cdr3_nt: TGCAGCGTTGATACGGGCGGGGGGACCACCTACGAGCAGTACTTC; cdr3_aa: CSVDTGGGTTYEQYF
d_call: .; clone_size: many; j_call: TRBJ2-5; v_call: TRBV2; cdr3_nt: TGTGCCAGCAGAAACGCCCAAGAGACCCAGTACTTC; cdr3_aa: CASRNAQETQYF
d_call: .; clone_size: many; j_call: TRBJ2-5; v_call: TRBV27; cdr3_nt: TGTGCCAGCAGTTCCCCCGACTGGGGCCAAGAGACCCAGTACTTC; cdr3_aa: CASSSPDWGQETQYF
d_call: .; clone_size: few; j_call: TRBJ1-2; v_call: TRBV5-5; cdr3_nt: TGTGCCAGCAGCCTCCGGGGGGACATCGAGAGATATGGCTACACCTTC; cdr3_aa: CASSLRGDIERYGYTF
d_call: .; clone_size: .; j_call: TRBJ1-2; v_call: TRBV6-5; cdr3_nt: TGTGCCAGCAGTTACGGGGACGGTTCTTACACCTTC; cdr3_aa: CASSYGDGSYTF
d_call: .; clone_size: few; j_call: TRBJ2-3; v_call: TRBV7-6; cdr3_nt: TGTGCCAGCAGCTTCGGCAGGGCGAGCACAGATACGCAGTATTTT; cdr3_aa: CASSFGRASTDTQYF
d_call: TRBD1; clone_size: few; j_call: TRBJ1-1; v_call: TRBV11-2; cdr3_nt: TGTGCCAGCAGCCTCGGGACAGCTGAAGCTTTCTTT; cdr3_aa: CASSLGTAEAFF
d_call: .; clone_size: .; j_call: TRBJ2-1; v_call: TRBV3-1; cdr3_nt: TGTGCCAGCAGCCTTTCAGGAGTTTATGAGCAGTTCTTC; cdr3_aa: CASSLSGVYEQFF